The T cell receptor (beta chain) described here comes from a study of PD-L1 blockade in urothelial cancer. On the study more broadly: Patients began atezolizumab, 1,200 mg intravenously every 3 weeks, in about 2014. Samples of blood were analyzed 3 weeks (second dose) and 6 weeks after treatment start.

The CDR3 spans 15 residues. Germline V gene lookup returns CDR1 MNHEY and CDR2 SMNVEV (reference sequence). V dropped 6 bases and J dropped 3 bases, with 17 bases sitting between them. Every PCR was spiked with synthetic TCR analog templates. Sequencing used immunoSEQ multiplex PCR; TCRdb keeps in-frame clones, though not all of them. The sample contains tens of thousands of clones, around nine tenths of which appear only once. Study-level findings and limits: Lower pretreatment blood TCR clonality, under the median, predicted better survival, researchers reported.

In the case of this clone: Its antigen is as yet unknown.

The chain has TRBV27 and TRBJ1-1, with D perhaps TRBD1 (5 bases). Sequences were derived from PBMCs, sampled around atezolizumab (anti-PD-L1) treatment. The receptor comes from a man aged 60 to 75 with urothelial cancer. Written as DNA, the CDR3 is TGTGCCAGCAGCCGCCTCATGGGGGGGTACACTGAAGCTTTCTTT. It specifies CASSRLMGGYTEAFF.